This T cell receptor (beta chain) was identified during a study of T cells in Graves' hyperthyroidism and ophthalmopathy. This clonotype was observed at least ten times. When ophthalmopathy did not progress within 18 months, Graves' hyperthyroidism was considered stable. Fresh peripheral blood, under 13 ml, yielded the PBMCs. The V end was cut by 1 base, the J end by 6 bases, with 12 bases between. The CDR3 has 14 amino acids. Germline loops: CDR1 SGHAT, CDR2 FQNNGV. Amplified regions were TCR beta CDR3 sequences from RNA transcripts. Researchers ran a first-round RT-PCR on the TCR CDR3 using the HTBI primer set. TCRdb passed the multiplex PCR reads through MiXCR, listing each CDR3 protein once. This repertoire shows a few hundred thousand distinct CDR3 sequences, roughly 15% found once; its top ten account for 4% to 6.5%.

The chain is built from TRBV11-2 and TRBJ1-1; D might be TRBD1 (5 bases). Sequences were obtained from blood. This receptor was obtained from a young woman with Graves' hyperthyroidism. The CDR3 sequence is CASSLVSRGAEAFF. For the CDR3, the DNA is TGTGCCAGCAGCTTAGTTTCTAGGGGCGCTGAAGCTTTCTTT.